This TCR beta chain was sequenced in a study of T cell responses to AZD1222 COVID-19 vaccine. General study points: Females made up more of the donors, who were largely white British, and clonal diversity may have come out too low. Seropositive at baseline were only a handful of AZD1222 recipients. Receipt of two AZD1222 doses was followed by a rise in Spike-specific TCR breadth and depth.

Trimming removed 1 base from V and 2 bases from J, with 11 bases in between. Per the germline V gene, CDR1 is GTSNPN and CDR2 is SVGIG (reference sequence). The CDR3 is made up of 14 amino acids. This clone was detected only a few times. Antigen specificity is unknown. Sequenced by immunoSEQ multiplex PCR; TCRdb stores in-frame clones only, minus some. The sample holds fewer than 50,000 clones, around 80% seen once. Source: peripheral blood, taken on day 0 of AZD1222 vaccination. The chain couples TRBV30 to TRBJ1-2; no reliable D call. This clonotype was obtained from an adult in good health. In DNA form, the CDR3 reads TGTGCCTGGAGTGGACGGTTCGGGAACTATGGCTACACCTTC. It codes for CAWSGRFGNYGYTF.